This T cell receptor beta chain stems from a study of blood T cell repertoires in COVID-19. Method: immunoSEQ multiplex PCR; TCRdb's copy keeps in-frame clones and lacks some. The table lists about 270,000 clones, just over 90% of them singletons. This sequence was found in a woman in her thirties or forties with acute COVID-19. Sequenced sample: PBMCs or T cells enriched from blood (not recorded which).

The DNA of the CDR3 is TGTGCCAGCAGCCCTCGACAGGGGACTTCTGGGGCCAACGTCCTGACTTTC. Amino acid sequence: CASSPRQGTSGANVLTF. The genes are TRBV7-9 and TRBJ2-6; 8 bases are a match to TRBD1. The V gene end was trimmed by 5 bases and the J gene end by 1 base; junction bases not matched to a gene: 7. Germline V gene data show CDR1 as SEHNR and CDR2 as FQNEAQ (reference sequence). CDR3 length: 17 residues.